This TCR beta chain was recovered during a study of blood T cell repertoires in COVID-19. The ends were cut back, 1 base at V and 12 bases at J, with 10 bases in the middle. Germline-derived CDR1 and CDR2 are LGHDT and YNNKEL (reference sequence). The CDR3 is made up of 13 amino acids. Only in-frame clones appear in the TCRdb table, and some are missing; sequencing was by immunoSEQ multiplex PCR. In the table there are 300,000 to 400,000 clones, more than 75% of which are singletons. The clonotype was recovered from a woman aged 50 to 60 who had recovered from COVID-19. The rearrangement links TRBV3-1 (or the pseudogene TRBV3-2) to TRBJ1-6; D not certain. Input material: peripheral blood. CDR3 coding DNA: TGTGCCAGCAGCCAAGGGAGGTCGTTACCCCTCCACTTT. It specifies CASSQGRSLPLHF.